The 19 T cell receptor beta chains below come from one sample, sequenced in a study of response to subunit inactivated influenza vaccine. MiXCR, applied by TCRdb to the RT-PCR reads, yields one record per CDR3 protein. Found here are hundreds of thousands of distinct CDR3 sequences, about 11% of them singletons; the top ten hold 9.5% to 13%. Sequences were derived from PBMCs from blood, sampled on the day of vaccination. The receptors stem from a man aged 45-60 years who received an inactivated influenza vaccine.

This clonotype was picked up a small number of times. The chain employs TRBV10-3 and TRBJ1-6; 7 bases map to TRBD1. The trim removed 0 bases at V and 10 bases at J, leaving 6 bases unmatched. The V gene's germline CDR1 is ENHRY and CDR2 SYGVKD. The CDR3 has 15 residues. The CDR3 protein is CAISESRDRVSPLHF. The CDR3 DNA sequence: TGTGCCATCAGTGAGTCGCGAGACAGGGTGTCACCCCTCCACTTT.

This clonotype was seen only a few times. The J gene is TRBJ2-1, the V gene TRBV4-3; either TRBD1 or TRBD2 may supply D (5 bases each). Germline V gene data show CDR1 as LGHNA and CDR2 as YSLEER. The V gene lost 0 bases and the J gene lost 8 bases, with 20 bases spanning the gap. The CDR3 contains 17 residues. CDR3 sequence reads: CASSQEEAERGWYEQFF. In DNA, the CDR3 is TGCGCCAGCAGCCAAGAGGAGGCCGAACGGGGCTGGTATGAGCAGTTCTTC.

This clonotype was counted a few times. This chain uses TRBV5-6 with TRBJ2-1, with a weak D call TRBD1 (6 bases). The length of the CDR3 is 16 residues. Germline V lookup: CDR1 SGHDT, CDR2 YYEEEE. The V end was cut by 4 bases, the J end by 2 bases, with 16 bases between. This chain's CDR3 is CASSRIQGHAYNEQFF. CDR3 DNA sequence: TGTGCCAGCAGCCGGATACAGGGACACGCCTACAATGAGCAGTTCTTC.

CDR3 bases: TGCAGTGCTAGTGATCTAAGGGGTCACAACTATGGCTACACCTTC. Its translation is CSASDLRGHNYGYTF. The rearrangement uses TRBV20-1 and TRBJ1-2, with D possibly TRBD1 on 5 matching bases. The CDR3 contains 15 residues. V was trimmed by 3 bases and J by 2 bases, leaving 16 bases between them. Germline V gene sequence: CDR1 DFQATT, CDR2 SNEGSKA (reference sequence).

This chain links TRBV6-1 with TRBJ1-3; TRBD1 is a possible D gene (5 bases). Germline V gene lookup returns CDR1 MNHNS and CDR2 SASEGT. This CDR3 spans 16 amino acids. Trimming took off 6 bases at V and 0 bases at J, with 15 bases between the two ends. CDR3 in amino acids: CASRIHPTDSGNTIYF. The DNA for the CDR3 is TGTGCCAGCAGGATCCACCCGACAGACTCTGGAAACACCATATATTTT.

This clonotype was recorded at least ten times. The CDR3 loop is CAISEGDRGSQPQHF. The CDR3 DNA follows: TGTGCCATCAGTGAGGGTGACAGGGGGAGTCAGCCCCAGCATTTT. V usage is TRBV10-3 and J usage is TRBJ1-5, with 9 positions matching TRBD1. J gave up 6 bases and V 2 bases, and 5 bases lay outside the gene matches. The germline CDR1 and CDR2 sequences are ENHRY and SYGVKD. The CDR3 has 15 residues.

This clonotype was seen a handful of times. The V call is TRBV21-1, the J call TRBJ2-4. TRBV21-1 is classified as a pseudogene. CDR3 size: 15 residues. CDR3 sequence (DNA): TGTGCCAGTAGCCTCAAAAAGGCAGCCAAAAACATTCAGTACTTC. Its protein product is CASSLKKAAKNIQYF.

This clonotype was found a few times. The chain uses TRBV7-9 and TRBJ2-1, with TRBD2 matching over 16 bases. Trimming cost V 5 bases and J 7 bases; bases outside gene matches: 8. This CDR3 region has 17 residues. The germline CDR1 and CDR2 sequences are SEHNR and FQNEAQ (reference sequence). The CDR3 spells CASSPGTSGRVENEQFF. Written as DNA, the CDR3 is TGTGCCAGCAGCCCCGGGACTAGCGGGAGGGTAGAGAATGAGCAGTTCTTC.

Only a few counts were recorded for this clonotype. This chain joins TRBV5-1 and TRBJ1-1; D is unclear. V was trimmed by 4 bases and J by 10 bases, leaving 23 bases between them. The length of the CDR3 is 15 residues. Germline V gene sequence: CDR1 SGHRS, CDR2 YFSETQ. The CDR3 bases are TGCGCCAGCAGCACAAACCCTAGCCTGACGGAGGGAGCTTTCTTT. Translated: CASSTNPSLTEGAFF.

The chain links TRBV5-8 to TRBJ1-1; D uncertain. V lost 5 bases and J 3 bases, leaving 8 bases between the germline ends. Per the germline V gene, CDR1 is SGHTS and CDR2 is YDEGEE. The CDR3 loop spans 12 amino acids. CDR3 nucleotide sequence: TGTGCCAGCAGTAAAAGAGACACTGAAGCTTTCTTT. It is translated as CASSKRDTEAFF.

This clonotype was recorded a few times. The V gene is TRBV24-1, the J gene TRBJ2-2, with D perhaps matching TRBD1 or TRBD2 (5 bases each). The germline V gene encodes CDR1 KGHDR and CDR2 SFDVKD. The CDR3 totals 16 residues. V was trimmed by 3 bases and J by 5 bases, leaving 15 bases between them. The CDR3 loop is CATSDPGPLRTGELFF. CDR3 coding DNA: TGTGCCACCAGTGATCCGGGGCCCCTTAGGACCGGGGAGCTGTTTTTT.

Points on this clonotype: This may be a read error, as it is one base from a much larger clone. V is TRBV2 and J is TRBJ1-2, with D maybe TRBD1 (6 bases). V lost 4 bases and J 4 bases, leaving 7 bases between the germline ends. The germline gives CDR1 SNHLY, CDR2 FYNNEI. The CDR3 contains 12 residues. The CDR3 coding sequence is TGTGCCAGCAGTGGGACAGCCTATGGCTACACCTTC. Protein sequence: CASSGTAYGYTF.

V usage is TRBV4-3 and J usage is TRBJ2-7; 12 bases line up with TRBD2. The V gene's germline CDR1 is LGHNA and CDR2 YSLEER. The V segment lost 0 bases and the J segment 2 bases; nucleotides outside the gene matches: 5. The CDR3 covers 17 residues. The CDR3 sequence: CASSQDLAGGPTYEQYF. CDR3 DNA: TGCGCCAGCAGCCAAGATCTAGCGGGAGGGCCCACCTACGAGCAGTACTTC.

This clonotype has only a few counts. The CDR3 bases are TGTGCCAGCAGCCAAACAGCGGGAGGTCCAGATACGCAGTATTTT. Encoded protein: CASSQTAGGPDTQYF. The rearrangement uses TRBV7-2 and TRBJ2-3, with 9 bases identical to TRBD2. The V gene end was trimmed by 5 bases and the J gene end by 4 bases; junction bases not matched to a gene: 7. Per the germline V gene, CDR1 is SGHTA and CDR2 is FQGNSA. This CDR3 comprises 15 residues.

This clonotype showed up many times. The chain is built from TRBV4-3 and TRBJ2-7, with 13 bases that match TRBD2. The V segment lost 1 base and the J segment 6 bases; nucleotides outside the gene matches: 12. This CDR3 spans 18 amino acids. The germline V gene has CDR1 LGHNA and CDR2 YSLEER. The CDR3 DNA sequence: TGCGCCAGCAGCCAAGCACTAGCGGGAGGGATAGGCGTTAGCGAGCAGTACTTC. Translation: CASSQALAGGIGVSEQYF.

This clonotype was seen more than once but under ten times. The chain is built from TRBV7-9 and TRBJ2-7; D uncertain. The germline CDR1 and CDR2 sequences are SEHNR and FQNEAQ (reference sequence). The CDR3 covers 15 residues. V gave up 2 bases and J gave up 0 bases, with 11 bases separating them. CDR3 nucleotide sequence: TGTGCCAGCAGCTTACCTCAGGCAGTCTCCTACGAGCAGTACTTC. It codes for CASSLPQAVSYEQYF.

This clonotype was detected many times. The chain has TRBV5-1 and TRBJ2-1, with D perhaps TRBD2 (5 bases). This CDR3 is 16 amino acids long. V lost 4 bases and J 0 bases, leaving 14 bases between the germline ends. Germline V gene sequence: CDR1 SGHRS, CDR2 YFSETQ. CDR3 loop: CASSGGGAVSYNEQFF. In DNA form, the CDR3 reads TGCGCCAGCAGCGGAGGTGGAGCGGTCTCCTACAATGAGCAGTTCTTC. Full variable domain (remainder filled in from reference TRBV5-1 and TRBJ2-1): KAGVTQTPRYLIKTRGQQVTLSCSPISGHRSVSWYQQTPGQGLQFLFEYFSETQRNKGNFPGRFSGRQFSNSRSEMNVSTLELGDSALYLCASSGGGAVSYNEQFFGPGTRLTVL.

This clonotype was seen only a few times. The chain combines TRBV5-1 with TRBJ2-2, with TRBD1 as a possible D gene (5 bases). V was shortened by 4 bases and J by 2 bases, with 15 bases between the two germline ends. The CDR3 is 16 amino acids. The germline CDR1 and CDR2 sequences are SGHRS and YFSETQ. The CDR3 DNA follows: TGCGCCAGCAGCCCTCCCTGGACAAGAAACACCGGGGAGCTGTTTTTT. This codes for CASSPPWTRNTGELFF.

The CDR3 DNA reads TGTGCCAGCAGCTTAGCGTCCGGGACAGGGAACACCGGGGAGCTGTTTTTT. It codes for CASSLASGTGNTGELFF. This chain links TRBV7-6 with TRBJ2-2; 8 bases align to TRBD1. CDR1 is SGHVS, CDR2 FNYEAQ, per germline. With V trimmed by 0 bases and J by 1 base, 4 bases remained unmatched. The CDR3 covers 17 residues. The entire variable domain, with the rest obtained from reference TRBV7-6 and TRBJ2-2, is as follows: GAGVSQSPRYKVTKRGQDVALRCDPISGHVSLYWYRQALGQGPEFLTYFNYEAQQDKSGLPNDRFSAERPEGSISTLTIQRTEQRDSAMYRCASSLASGTGNTGELFFGEGSRLTVL.